The 2 T cell receptor beta chains presented below share a single source sample, sequenced in a study of cytomegalovirus exposure and HLA in healthy donors. The PCR ran on 60 Vbeta and 13 Jbeta primers. The assay was immunoSEQ multiplex PCR, and TCRdb's table has in-frame clones only and misses some. Here the sample spans some 180,000 clones, 65% to 85% being singletons. The specimen sequenced was PBMCs. The receptors derive from a female donor in good health and CMV-seronegative.

This sequence joins TRBV5-5 and TRBJ1-5; a possible D gene is TRBD1 (5 bases). CDR1 is SGHKS and CDR2 is YYEKEE in the germline V gene (reference sequence). V was shortened by 4 bases and J by 4 bases, with 12 bases between the two germline ends. CDR3 length equals 14 residues. CDR3 in amino acids: CASSEGLNNQPQHF. The CDR3, as DNA: TGTGCCAGCAGCGAGGGACTTAATAATCAGCCCCAGCATTTT.

The chain employs TRBV5-1 and TRBJ1-4, with 8 nucleotides matching TRBD1. Germline assignment: CDR1 SGHRS and CDR2 YFSETQ. This CDR3 region has 16 residues. Germline trimming cut 0 bases from V and 5 bases from J; bases unmatched to any gene: 6. The CDR3 loop is CASSLVDRGLNEKLFF. DNA of the CDR3: TGCGCCAGCAGCTTGGTAGACAGGGGTTTAAATGAAAAACTGTTTTTT.